This T cell receptor beta chain is from a study of shared clonotypes between healthy human individuals. Libraries were prepared by immunoSEQ multiplex PCR; TCRdb keeps only in-frame clonotypes and omits some of them. The sample lists hundreds of thousands of clones, over 65% occurring once. Germline V gives CDR1 LNHNV, CDR2 YYDKDF (reference sequence). The CDR3 spans 17 residues. Trimming stripped 2 bases from V and 4 bases from J, with 18 bases between. Sequencing was performed on memory CD4+ T cells sorted from blood. Indicated subset: CD45RA-negative fraction. The gene calls are TRBV15 and TRBJ1-3; no firm D call. The clonotype comes from a woman in her thirties in good health. CDR3 in amino acids: CATSRTPVPRRGNTIYF. CDR3 coding DNA: TGTGCCACCAGCAGAACCCCTGTCCCGAGAAGGGGAAACACCATATATTTT.